This T cell receptor beta chain was observed in a study of cytomegalovirus exposure and HLA in healthy donors (dated by TCRdb to the late 2010s). As for the study more broadly: According to a later analysis, the 100 to 150 validation repertoires were produced on the same platform as the 700 or so repertoires of the first cohort. The study aimed to test whether signatures of past pathogen exposure could be identified by cataloging public T cell receptors. In addition to the first cohort of approximately 650 subjects, a separate validation cohort of 130 or so different subjects was used. To predict cytomegalovirus infection status, the study brought together high-throughput TCR immunosequencing, statistical association of individual TCRs with disease status, and machine learning. Overall results and qualifications from the work: Most TCR sequences were seen in very few donors, while some public TCRs were found in many individuals. In a later analysis, TCRs clustered in the first cohort were found to also tend to co-occur in the 120 validation repertoires, with approximately 95% of cluster scores above 0. The classifier was reported to diagnose cytomegalovirus status with high specificity and sensitivity in both the original cohort and the validation cohort. In the study, 150 to 200 TCR beta chains were listed as associated with cytomegalovirus. The authors suggested that the approach could potentially be extended to other disease states and immunological phenotypes. In vitro tests confirmed that three of the cytomegalovirus-associated TCR beta chains recognize cytomegalovirus antigens. All 120 or so repertoires were used to score co-occurrence in the validation cohort in a later analysis, because that analysis had no HLA typing for the cohort.

Worth noting for this clone: There is no known antigen for this receptor. Base qualities are not at hand, and no much larger clone is one base apart.

The donors were included in the validation cohort of 100 to 150 subjects, a group kept apart from the roughly 700-subject first cohort. The method behind the library was the immunoSEQ multiplex PCR assay. The study's own analysis went as follows. A statistical classification framework was developed to diagnose cytomegalovirus status using the catalog of TCR beta chain sequences. Here the immuneACCESS table is served through TCRdb, limited to in-frame sequences with V and J called. Missing clones are a known gap in these copies; in checked studies unresolved V genes cover under half, and the rest lacks a known reason. Clonal size and the V and J genes are those of that table, whereas D and trimming came from the DNA. The sample table lists about 150,000 clones, less than 95% of them with a count of one. The ten largest account for less than 2% of the sample. The receptor was derived from a man aged 18 to 30 in good health and CMV-seropositive. Input material: PBMCs.

The CDR3 region reads CASSLRGGSSYEQYF. The DNA is as follows: TGTGCCAGCAGCCTAAGGGGGGGGAGCTCCTACGAGCAGTACTTC. The chain was built from TRBV11-2 and TRBJ2-7; TRBD2 is a weak D gene call, 7 bases matching. The cysteine opens and the phenylalanine closes a CDR3 of 15 amino acids. Solely the CDR3 DNA is kept, with 45 bases framed from the first base. At the junction V is shortened by 5 bases and J by 0 bases, with 14 bases in between. The germline V gene specifies SGHAT as CDR1 and FQNNGV as CDR2.